This passage covers 21 T cell receptor beta chains from one sample sequenced in a study of tumor-infiltrating lymphocytes in primary liver carcinoma. Extraction also yielded germline DNA, while blood RNA was obtained from unsorted whole blood. Using a constant-region primer together with ProtoScript II reverse transcriptase, TCR beta cDNA was made from around 500 ng of total RNA. Employing slightly modified ARM-PCR, three nested multiplex PCR rounds were run, and these gave rise to the TCR beta libraries. Two initial PCR rounds of roughly 10 cycles each paired TRBV1-TRBV30 forward primers with a C-beta reverse primer. TCRdb used MiXCR to reprocess the multiplex PCR reads, holding one entry per CDR3 protein. The sample includes 330,000 or so distinct CDR3 sequences, 65% of them seen just once. Sequenced: peripheral blood. The receptors here all came from a man aged 40-49 years with primary liver carcinoma and hepatitis B virus infection.

This clonotype was detected many times. The chain is built from TRBV6-2 or TRBV6-3 and TRBJ2-2, with a weak D call TRBD2 (5 bases). Germline V gene data show CDR1 as MNHEY and CDR2 as SVGEGT. The ends were cut back, 5 bases at V and 1 base at J, with 17 bases in the middle. This CDR3 is 17 amino acids long. CDR3 protein: CASSRIGNGRNTGELFF. The CDR3 coding sequence is TGTGCCAGCAGTAGGATCGGGAATGGACGGAACACCGGGGAGCTGTTTTTT.

The chain joins TRBV11-2 to TRBJ1-4, with a possible D match to TRBD1 (6 bases). The CDR3 is 17 amino acids. The germline CDR1 and CDR2 sequences are SGHAT and FQNNGV. V was clipped by 6 bases and J by 0 bases, with 17 bases between them. The CDR3 sequence is CASRRNRGGATNEKLFF. CDR3 nucleotide sequence: TGTGCCAGCAGGCGCAACCGTGGGGGCGCAACTAATGAAAAACTGTTTTTT.

A note on this clonotype: Without the conserved terminal phenylalanine or tryptophan, this CDR3 likely stems from a read error. The V call is TRBV4-3, the J call TRBJ2-7; 9 bases line up with TRBD1. The V gene's germline CDR1 is LGHNA and CDR2 YSLEER. V was clipped by 1 base and J by 3 bases; unmatched bases: 4. The CDR3 consists of 15 residues. The CDR3 sequence is CASSQGGTGFYEQYL. Here the CDR3 DNA reads TGCGCCAGCAGCCAAGGGGGGACAGGGTTCTACGAGCAGTACTTA.

This clonotype was recorded many times. The chain uses TRBV11-2 and TRBJ2-1; either TRBD1 or TRBD2 may supply D (6 bases each). This CDR3 comprises 15 residues. V was trimmed by 3 bases and J by 5 bases, leaving 14 bases between them. The germline gives CDR1 SGHAT, CDR2 FQNNGV. The CDR3 coding sequence is TGTGCCAGCAGCTTTAGGTGGGGGGCCCACAATGAGCAGTTCTTC. It yields the protein CASSFRWGAHNEQFF. Full variable domain (remainder filled in from reference TRBV11-2 and TRBJ2-1): EAGVAQSPRYKIIEKRQSVAFWCNPISGHATLYWYQQILGQGPKLLIQFQNNGVVDDSQLPKDRFSAERLKGVDSTLKIQPAKLEDSAVYLCASSFRWGAHNEQFFGPGTRLTVL.

The genes are TRBV6-1 and TRBJ2-3; D tentatively fits TRBD1 or TRBD2 (5 bases each). The V gene's germline CDR1 is MNHNS and CDR2 SASEGT. This CDR3 contains 13 residues. With 6 bases removed from V and 15 bases from J, the gap between germline ends came to 22 bases. CDR3 nucleotide sequence: TGTGCCAGCAGCGGCCCTATGGCGGAGAGGGGATATTTT. This codes for CASSGPMAERGYF.

This clonotype was counted ten times or more. The rearrangement joins TRBV4-2 to TRBJ2-7; 7 bases align to TRBD2. The CDR3 extends over 16 amino acids. V was pared by 0 bases and J by 2 bases, with 7 bases of the junction left unmatched. Germline CDR1 is LGHNA and CDR2 is YNFKEQ. CDR3 amino acids: CASSQDSGGIPYEQYF. The CDR3 nucleotides read TGTGCCAGCAGCCAAGATTCGGGGGGTATTCCCTACGAGCAGTACTTC.

This chain joins TRBV12-3 or TRBV12-4 and TRBJ2-7; 8 bases are a match to TRBD2. The CDR3 contains 19 residues. The ends lost 3 bases at V and 5 bases at J; junction bases unmatched: 21. The CDR3 loop is CASSFSVRLLNAGGDEQYF. In DNA form, the CDR3 reads TGTGCCAGCAGTTTCTCTGTCAGACTCCTAAATGCGGGAGGAGACGAGCAGTACTTC.

On this clonotype itself: A much larger clonotype is one base distant, so this may be a read error. This sequence joins TRBV6-5 and TRBJ2-1; TRBD2 aligns across 9 bases. CDR1 is MNHEY and CDR2 is SVGAGI in the germline V gene. The CDR3 sequence is 15 residues long. The CDR3 loop reads CACSPLEREESEQFF. The CDR3 region has the DNA TGTGCCTGCAGTCCCCTGGAGCGGGAGGAGAGTGAGCAGTTCTTC.

This CDR3 is CASSLGHGNKKLFF. For the CDR3, the DNA is TGTGCCAGTAGCCTAGGACACGGAAATAAAAAACTGTTTTTT. V usage is TRBV11-2 and J usage is TRBJ1-4; maybe TRBD1 (5 bases). Germline V CDR1 and CDR2: SGHAT, FQNNGV. The CDR3 contains 14 residues. Between the trimmed V and J ends, which lost 9 bases and 9 bases, there was a span of 20 bases.

The CDR3, as DNA: TGTGCCAGCAGCCCGCCGAGACGGGGTGGGGTCGAGGAGGAGACCCAGTACTTC. This encodes CASSPPRRGGVEEETQYF. This chain uses TRBV5-6 with TRBJ2-5; tentatively, D is TRBD2 (5 bases). The CDR3 length is 18 residues. CDR1 and CDR2 (germline): SGHDT, YYEEEE. V lost 4 bases and J lost 5, with 27 bases in between.

In the case of this clonotype: The junction differs from germline at one of its ends, possibly a read error. V gene TRBV12-5 combines with J gene TRBJ2-7, with a tentative D call TRBD2 (6 bases). Germline CDR1 LGHNT, CDR2 FRNRAP. The CDR3 has 17 amino acids. The CDR3 nucleotides read TGCGCTAGTCGGCATAGACTAGTGGGAGCGGTTAGCTACGAGCAGTACTTC. The encoded protein is CASRHRLVGAVSYEQYF.

This clonotype was seen only a few times. This chain connects TRBV7-9 to TRBJ2-1; D possibly matches TRBD1 or TRBD2 (5 bases each). Germline lookup yields CDR1 SEHNR and CDR2 FQNEAQ (reference sequence). CDR3 length: 12 amino acids. Trimming shortened V by 3 bases and J by 8 bases, and 8 bases separated the two germline ends. The CDR3: CASSFVGHEQFF. The CDR3 nucleotides read TGTGCCAGCAGCTTCGTGGGACATGAGCAGTTCTTC.

The chain carries TRBV5-6 and TRBJ2-5; D is perhaps TRBD1 (6 bases). Trimming stripped 4 bases from V and 7 bases from J, with 17 bases between. Germline V gene lookup returns CDR1 SGHDT and CDR2 YYEEEE. The length of the CDR3 is 14 residues. The CDR3 loop is CASSPWTDPGTQYF. Here the CDR3 DNA reads TGTGCCAGCAGCCCCTGGACAGACCCAGGGACCCAGTACTTC.

Remarks on this clonotype: Here the CDR3 omits its conserved ending phenylalanine or tryptophan, so a read error is the likely source. The chain joins TRBV28 to TRBJ1-2, with D tentatively TRBD1 (6 bases). Germline V lookup: CDR1 MDHEN, CDR2 SYDVKM. The CDR3 covers 17 residues. The ends were cut back, 0 bases at V and 5 bases at J, with 19 bases in the middle. CDR3 bases: TGTGCCAGCAGTTTATGGGAGGGGACAACAGTTTATTATGGCTACACCTCC. Its protein is CASSLWEGTTVYYGYTS.

The chain recombines TRBV30 with TRBJ1-3; D gene unclear. Per the germline V gene, CDR1 is GTSNPN and CDR2 is SVGIG (reference sequence). CDR3 size: 16 residues. The germline V and J ends were trimmed by 1 base and 5 bases, with 18 bases remaining between them. CDR3 DNA: TGTGCCTGGAGTGGGGCTTTTCTAGGAGCCCGAAACACCATATATTTT. Protein sequence: CAWSGAFLGARNTIYF.

Ten or more counts support this clonotype. J is TRBJ2-7 and V is TRBV4-3; D remains unclear. The CDR3 loop spans 14 amino acids. Trimming removed 5 bases at V and 5 bases at J, with 16 bases between. The germline gives CDR1 LGHNA, CDR2 YSLEER. This CDR3 reads CASSRQVWADEQYF. The CDR3 bases are TGCGCCAGCAGCAGACAAGTGTGGGCGGACGAGCAGTACTTC.

This chain links TRBV6-2 or TRBV6-3 with TRBJ2-5, with TRBD2 matching 10 bases. Trimming at V came to 10 bases and at J to 11 bases, leaving 16 bases not matched to a gene. In germline, CDR1 is MNHEY, CDR2 SVGEGT. CDR3 size: 14 residues. Here the CDR3 DNA reads TGTGCCACCCGCCCTAGCGGGGGTACGAATCAGCAGTACTTC. Translated: CATRPSGGTNQQYF.

In the case of this clonotype: One end of the junction is discordant with germline, which a read error may explain. This rearrangement joins TRBV11-2 to TRBJ2-7; D ambiguous. CDR1 and CDR2 from the germline V gene are SGHAT and FQNNGV. The CDR3 loop spans 13 amino acids. Written as DNA, the CDR3 is TGTGGCAGCAGCCCCAACCAGAGCTACGAGCAGTACTTC. Its protein is CGSSPNQSYEQYF.

A note on this clonotype: A much larger clone is a single base away; this may be a read error. The V gene is TRBV12-3 or TRBV12-4, the J gene TRBJ2-5; 7 nucleotides line up with TRBD1. This CDR3 has 13 residues. CDR3 protein: CASSRQGEESQYF. The CDR3 DNA is TGTGCCAGCAGCAGACAGGGAGAAGAGAGCCAGTACTTC.

This clonotype occurred a few times. This sequence joins TRBV12-1 and TRBJ2-7; TRBD1, as called in the table, went unchecked against the DNA. TRBV12-1 is described as a pseudogene. The CDR3 is 18 residues long. The CDR3 loop is CASSFRIPGHWGVDEQYF. The CDR3 region has the DNA TGTGCCAGCAGCTTTCGAATCCCGGGACACTGGGGGGTAGACGAGCAGTACTTC.

In the case of this clonotype: This clone may be a read error of a much larger clone one base away. The J gene is TRBJ2-1, the V gene TRBV28, with a possible D match to TRBD1 (6 bases). The CDR3 sequence is 14 residues long. Germline-derived CDR1 and CDR2 are MDHEN and SYDVKM. The CDR3 DNA follows: TGTGCCAGCAGTCCGGGACATCTGTACAATGGGCAGTTCTTC. It is translated as CASSPGHLYNGQFF.